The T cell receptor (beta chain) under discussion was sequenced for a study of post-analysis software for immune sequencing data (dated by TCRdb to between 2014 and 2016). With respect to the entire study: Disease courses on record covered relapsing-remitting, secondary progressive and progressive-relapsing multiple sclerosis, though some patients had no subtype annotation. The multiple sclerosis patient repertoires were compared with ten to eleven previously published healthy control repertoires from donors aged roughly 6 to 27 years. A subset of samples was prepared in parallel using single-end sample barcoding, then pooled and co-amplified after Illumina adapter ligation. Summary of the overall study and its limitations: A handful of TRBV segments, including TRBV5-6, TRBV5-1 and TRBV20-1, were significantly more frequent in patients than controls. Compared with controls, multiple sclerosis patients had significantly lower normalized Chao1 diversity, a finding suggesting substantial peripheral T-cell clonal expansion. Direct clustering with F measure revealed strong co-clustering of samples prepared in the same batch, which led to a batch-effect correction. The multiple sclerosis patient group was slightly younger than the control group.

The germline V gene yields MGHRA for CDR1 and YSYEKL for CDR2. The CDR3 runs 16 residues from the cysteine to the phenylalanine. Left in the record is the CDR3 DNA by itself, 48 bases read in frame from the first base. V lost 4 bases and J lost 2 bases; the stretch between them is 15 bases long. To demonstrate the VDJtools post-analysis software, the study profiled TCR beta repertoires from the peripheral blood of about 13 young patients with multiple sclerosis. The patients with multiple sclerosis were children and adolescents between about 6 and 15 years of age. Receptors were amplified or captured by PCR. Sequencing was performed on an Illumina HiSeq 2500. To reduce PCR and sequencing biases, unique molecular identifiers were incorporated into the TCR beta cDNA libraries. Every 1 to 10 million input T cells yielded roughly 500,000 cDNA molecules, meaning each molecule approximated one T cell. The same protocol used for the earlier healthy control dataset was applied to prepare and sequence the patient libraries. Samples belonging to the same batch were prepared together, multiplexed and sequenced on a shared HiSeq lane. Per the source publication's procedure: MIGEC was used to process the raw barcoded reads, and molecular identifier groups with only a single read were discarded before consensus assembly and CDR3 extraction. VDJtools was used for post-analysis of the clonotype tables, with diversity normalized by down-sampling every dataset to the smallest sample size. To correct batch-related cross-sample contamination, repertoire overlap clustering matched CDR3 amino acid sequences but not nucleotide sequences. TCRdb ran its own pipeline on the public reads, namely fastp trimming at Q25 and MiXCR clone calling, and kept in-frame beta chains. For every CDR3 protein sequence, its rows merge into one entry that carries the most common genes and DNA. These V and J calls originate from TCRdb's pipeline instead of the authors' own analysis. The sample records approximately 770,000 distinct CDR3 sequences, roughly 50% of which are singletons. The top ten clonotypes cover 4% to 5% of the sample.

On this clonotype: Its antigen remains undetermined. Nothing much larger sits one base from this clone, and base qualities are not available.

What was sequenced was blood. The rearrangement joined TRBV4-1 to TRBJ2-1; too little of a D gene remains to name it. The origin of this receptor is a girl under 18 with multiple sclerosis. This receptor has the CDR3 CASSPDGMGAYNEQFF. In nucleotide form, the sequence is TGCGCCAGCAGCCCCGATGGGATGGGTGCCTACAATGAGCAGTTCTTC.